This T cell receptor beta chain appears in the sequencing data of a study of response to subunit inactivated influenza vaccine. Study-level results: T cells newly recruited by each seasonal influenza vaccination are few, the authors suggested.

Germline-derived CDR1 and CDR2 are MNHEY and SVGEGT. CDR3 length: 14 residues. V dropped 6 bases and J dropped 5 bases, with 16 bases sitting between them. TCRdb re-derived calls from the RT-PCR reads in MiXCR, one entry per CDR3 protein. The data contain around 540,000 distinct CDR3 sequences, over 9.5% of them seen just once; the ten biggest clones take up roughly a tenth. A remark on this clonotype: As yet, its antigen is unknown.

The sequencing used PBMCs from blood, collected on the day of vaccination. The chain employs TRBV6-2 or TRBV6-3 and TRBJ2-5; D is ambiguous. The clonotype originates from a man in his fifties who received an inactivated influenza vaccine. This CDR3 reads CASRWPPQGETQYF. The CDR3 nucleotides are TGTGCCAGCAGATGGCCTCCGCAAGGCGAGACCCAGTACTTC.